These T cell receptor beta chains were read from a single sample in a study of CD8 T cells in ankylosing spondylitis. MiXCR was run by TCRdb on the 5' RACE reads, yielding one entry per CDR3 protein. The sample holds around 480,000 distinct CDR3 sequences, about 15% seen once. Material for sequencing was blood, either unsorted or a sorted T cell fraction (not recorded which). These receptors were taken from a male donor with ankylosing spondylitis. Each CDR3 is given with its conserved first and last residue. Each record gives: V gene, D gene, J gene, clone size, CDR3 length, CDR3 protein, CDR3 DNA. The D gene is left open where the match is weak. The size field is filled for only some rows; it gives once, few, many or a size class.

TRBV11-3	NA	TRBJ1-3	NA	13	CASGRRGGNTIYF	TGTGCCAGTGGACGGAGGGGTGGAAACACCATATATTTT
TRBV12-3/TRBV12-4	NA	TRBJ2-1	few	12	CASSLGAWEQFF	TGTGCCAGCAGTTTAGGAGCTTGGGAGCAGTTCTTC
TRBV20-1	NA	TRBJ2-7	few	12	CSARDSSYEQYF	TGCAGTGCAAGGGACTCGTCCTACGAGCAGTACTTC
TRBV18	NA	TRBJ1-1	few	15	CASSPPEGGNTEAFF	TGTGCCAGCTCACCACCGGAGGGGGGGAACACTGAAGCTTTCTTT
TRBV29-1	NA	TRBJ2-5	few	12	CSVSGYQETQYF	TGCAGCGTCTCTGGGTACCAAGAGACCCAGTACTTC
TRBV29-1	NA	TRBJ1-1	few	14	CSVGSTGPASEAFF	TGCAGCGTTGGAAGTACAGGGCCTGCTAGCGAAGCTTTCTTT
TRBV7-3	NA	TRBJ2-6	NA	15	CASSPKTTGANVLTF	TGTGCCAGCAGCCCGAAGACCACTGGGGCCAACGTCCTGACTTTC
TRBV28	TRBD1	TRBJ2-2	NA	16	CASSSAGTGRTGELFF	TGTGCCAGCAGCTCGGCCGGGACAGGGAGGACCGGGGAGCTGTTTTTT
TRBV29-1	TRBD2	TRBJ2-1	NA	15	CSVGTSGGPYNEQFF	TGCAGCGTCGGAACTAGCGGGGGGCCTTACAATGAGCAGTTCTTC
TRBV5-6	NA	TRBJ1-2	NA	14	CASSDPGTPTAYTF	TGTGCCAGCAGCGACCCCGGGACACCCACTGCCTACACCTTC
TRBV21-1	NA	TRBJ2-3	NA	17	CASTPKPGTSGMDTQYF	TGTGCCAGCACCCCAAAACCCGGGACTAGCGGGATGGATACGCAGTATTTT
TRBV4-1	NA	TRBJ2-3	NA	13	CASSHSGTDTQYF	TGCGCCAGCAGCCACTCAGGCACAGATACGCAGTATTTT
TRBV4-1	NA	TRBJ1-3	NA	15	CASSHPGTSGNTIYF	TGCGCCAGCAGCCACCCTGGGACCTCTGGAAACACCATATATTTT
TRBV11-2	TRBD1	TRBJ2-7	NA	13	CASSLGGQGVQYF	TGTGCCAGCAGCTTAGGGGGACAGGGCGTCCAGTACTTC
TRBV4-2	NA	TRBJ2-3	NA	14	CASQLIGNTDTQYF	TGTGCCAGCCAACTAATAGGGAACACAGATACGCAGTATTTT
TRBV6-6	NA	TRBJ2-5	few	13	CASNRDRQETQYF	TGTGCCAGCAACCGGGACCGCCAAGAGACCCAGTACTTC